These T cell receptor beta chains were read from a single sample in a study of shared clonotypes between healthy human individuals. TCRdb's copy holds only in-frame clones and misses some; the assay was immunoSEQ multiplex PCR. The sample has about 1.1 million clones, around 82% seen once. Material for sequencing was memory CD4+ T cells from PBMCs. The origin of the receptors is a young man in good health. Some clones in this sample may be carry-over from other donors' samples. CDR3s include the opening cysteine and the closing phenylalanine or tryptophan. D genes are given only for firm matches. Rows give clone size only sometimes, using once, few, many, or a class for an expanded clone.

>TRBD1|TRBJ2-2|-|TRBV5-4
TGTGCCAGCAGCTTGGGACAGGGGAACACCGGGGAGCTGTTTTTT
CASSLGQGNTGELFF
>TRBD1|TRBJ1-4|few|TRBV7-9
TGTGCCAGCAGCTTAACAGGGGGGACAGGAGTAACTAATGAAAAACTGTTTTTT
CASSLTGGTGVTNEKLFF
>-|TRBJ1-4|-|TRBV9
TGTGCCAGCAGCGTAGAGGCCCTGGGGGAAAAACTGTTTTTT
CASSVEALGEKLFF
>-|TRBJ2-3|-|TRBV7-9
TGTGCCAGCAGCCTCAAAGATACGCAGTATTTT
CASSLKDTQYF
>-|TRBJ1-5|-|TRBV28
TGTGCCAGCACTATAGGCGGGGGAAATCAGCCCCAGCATTTT
CASTIGGGNQPQHF
>-|TRBJ2-5|-|TRBV7-2
TGTGCCAGCAGCTCCCCCCGACGGGCAGAGACCCAGTACTTC
CASSSPRRAETQYF
>-|TRBJ2-7|-|TRBV5-8
TGTGCCAGCAGCTTGGCGAACGGATACTACGAGCAGTACTTC
CASSLANGYYEQYF
>-|TRBJ2-1|once|TRBV6-1
TGTGCCAGCACCATGGACAATGAGCAGTTCTTC
CASTMDNEQFF
>-|TRBJ1-4|-|TRBV18
TGTGCCAGCTCATCCAGGGGAAGGTTTGATGAAAAACTGTTTTTT
CASSSRGRFDEKLFF
>-|TRBJ2-2|-|TRBV7-9
TGTGCCAGCAGCCCCATACGTCACACCGGGGAGCTGTTTTTT
CASSPIRHTGELFF
>-|TRBJ2-6|-|TRBV7-9
TGTGCCAGCAGCTTAGCCGTCTCTGGGGCCAACGTCCTGACTTTC
CASSLAVSGANVLTF
>TRBD2|TRBJ2-5|-|TRBV5-6
TGTGCCAGCAGCACCGCTAGCGGGAGGGTAGAGACCCAGTACTTC
CASSTASGRVETQYF
>-|TRBJ2-3|-|TRBV21-1
TGTGCCAGCAGCAGTTTGACAGATACGCAGTATTTT
CASSSLTDTQYF
>-|TRBJ2-2|-|TRBV4-2
TGTGCCAGCAGCCAAGATCCGAACACCGGGGAGCTGTTTTTT
CASSQDPNTGELFF
>-|TRBJ2-7|-|TRBV5-1
TGCGCCAGCAGCTTGGCCTTGGTTTCCTACGAGCAGTACTTC
CASSLALVSYEQYF
>TRBD2|TRBJ2-1|-|TRBV7-2
TGTGCCAGCAGCCCCGGGACTAGCGGCCTCAATGAGCAGTTCTTC
CASSPGTSGLNEQFF
>TRBD1|TRBJ1-4|few|TRBV7-9
TGTGCCAGCAGCCGCAAAAGAGACAGGGCAACTAATGAAAAACTGTTTTTT
CASSRKRDRATNEKLFF